This T cell receptor (beta chain) was recovered during a study of cytomegalovirus exposure and HLA in healthy donors. This clone came up once. Trimming at V came to 5 bases and at J to 4 bases, leaving 5 bases not matched to a gene. The germline V gene encodes CDR1 GTSNPN and CDR2 SVGIG (reference sequence). The CDR3 is 13 residues long. PCR employed 60 Vbeta and 13 Jbeta primers. Data came from immunoSEQ multiplex PCR; TCRdb stores just in-frame clones and leaves some out. This repertoire shows roughly 74,000 clones, over 70% found once; its top ten account for around 1.5%. The chain couples TRBV30 to TRBJ1-5, with 7 bases matching TRBD1. The specimen was PBMCs. This TCR derives from a man aged 40-55 years in good health and CMV-seronegative. DNA of the CDR3: TGTGCCTGGGGGACAGCAGATAATCAGCCCCAGCATTTT. Translating gives CAWGTADNQPQHF.